The present entry profiles one TCR beta chain with its context. Its cognate antigen is unknown. Control patients had untreated stable or active relapsing-remitting multiple sclerosis by revised McDonald criteria. TEMRA cells were FACS-enriched, unlike CD8+ and CD4+ T cells, which were negatively isolated. Germline assignment: CDR1 DFQATT and CDR2 SNEGSKA (reference sequence). V was pared by 4 bases and J by 1 base, with 3 bases of the junction left unmatched. The CDR3 runs 13 residues. This specimen comes from a study of CD8 T cells in Susac syndrome. Study-wide results and limits: That the number of individuals in its TCR sequencing and HLA analysis was relatively small was acknowledged by the study.

Reverse transcription of about 0.45 to 1 ug RNA used random hexamers. The TCR beta CDR3 was amplified by immunoSEQ multiplex PCR across 54 Vbeta, 13 Jbeta. One entry per CDR3 protein, called by TCRdb with MiXCR from the immunoSEQ multiplex PCR reads. Of 150,000 to 160,000 distinct CDR3 sequences listed, over 95% are singletons. Sequenced material: CD8+ T cells from PBMCs. This TCR was recovered from a human donor with multiple sclerosis. The rearrangement joins TRBV20-1 to TRBJ2-7, with TRBD1 identical over 8 bases. This CDR3 is CSAKDRASYEQYF. In DNA form, the CDR3 reads TGCAGTGCTAAGGACAGGGCTTCCTACGAGCAGTACTTC.